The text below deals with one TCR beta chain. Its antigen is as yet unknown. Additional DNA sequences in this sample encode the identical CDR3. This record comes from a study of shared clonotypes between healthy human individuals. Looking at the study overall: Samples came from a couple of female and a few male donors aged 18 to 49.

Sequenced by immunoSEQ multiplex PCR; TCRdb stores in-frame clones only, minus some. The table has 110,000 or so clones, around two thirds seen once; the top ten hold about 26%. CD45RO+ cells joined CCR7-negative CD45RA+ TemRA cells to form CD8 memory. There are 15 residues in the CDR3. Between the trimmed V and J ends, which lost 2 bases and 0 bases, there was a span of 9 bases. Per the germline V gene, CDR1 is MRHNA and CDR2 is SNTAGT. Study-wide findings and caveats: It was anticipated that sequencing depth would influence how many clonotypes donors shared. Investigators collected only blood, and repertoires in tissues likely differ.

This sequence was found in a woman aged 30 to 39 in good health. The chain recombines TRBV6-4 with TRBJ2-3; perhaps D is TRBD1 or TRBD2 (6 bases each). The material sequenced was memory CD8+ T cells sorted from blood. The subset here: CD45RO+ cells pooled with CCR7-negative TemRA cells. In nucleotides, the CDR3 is TGTGCCAGCAGTGACGGGGGGACAAGCACAGATACGCAGTATTTT. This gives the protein CASSDGGTSTDTQYF.